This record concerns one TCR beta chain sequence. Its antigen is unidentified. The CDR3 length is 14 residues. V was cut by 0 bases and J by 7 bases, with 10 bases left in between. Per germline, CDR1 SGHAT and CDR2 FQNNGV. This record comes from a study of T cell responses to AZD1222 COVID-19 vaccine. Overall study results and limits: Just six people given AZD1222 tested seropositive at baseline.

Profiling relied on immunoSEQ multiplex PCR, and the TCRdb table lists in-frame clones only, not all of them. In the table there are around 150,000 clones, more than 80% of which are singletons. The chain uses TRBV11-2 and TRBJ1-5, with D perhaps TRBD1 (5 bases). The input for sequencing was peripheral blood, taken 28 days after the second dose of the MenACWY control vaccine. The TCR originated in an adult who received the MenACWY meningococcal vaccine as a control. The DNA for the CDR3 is TGTGCCAGCAGCTTAGACCGAGAGGGGCAGCCCCAGCATTTT. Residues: CASSLDREGQPQHF.